This T cell receptor beta chain was obtained from a study of blood T cell repertoires in COVID-19 (dated by TCRdb to 2019 to 2021). Regarding the study in general: Collaborator samples came from the United States, Italy and Spain and covered acute and convalescent phases of COVID-19. The prospective study material was composed of cDNA or gDNA derived from T cells, B-cell-depleted T cells, or PBMCs. The sample metadata nearly always contained a de-identified subject ID, COVID-19 status, age in years and sex. The samples were drawn from two sources: the first 160 participants of the ongoing ImmuneRACE study, and approximately 1,300 subjects contributed by 6 global collaborators. Subjects who had been exposed to COVID-19, were actively infected with it, or had recovered from it provided the deeply sampled blood TCRbeta repertoires that made up the dataset. The repertoires were released in a freely available public database meant as a resource for research on the immune response to SARS-CoV-2. Where available, HLA class I and class II types were taken from metadata supplied by the sample provider and were not determined by assay-based typing. Results the study describes overall, beyond this receptor: The quantity of clinical and demographic metadata differed by source and by participant and was supplied without curation.

Via the germline V gene, CDR1 is MGHRA and CDR2 YSYEKL. The CDR3, cysteine through phenylalanine, is 14 amino acids long. Only the CDR3 DNA stays, 42 bases, in frame from base 1. V is clipped by 3 bases and J by 5 bases, and the sequence between their germline boundaries is 13 bases long. TCRbeta CDR3 regions were amplified from genomic DNA by means of the immunoSEQ Assay, a bias-controlled multiplex PCR. The study's processing was this. Within the assay, amplification of reference gene primers was used to estimate how many nucleated cells each sample contained. To quantify the absolute abundance of each unique TCRbeta CDR3 rearrangement, sequence reads were collapsed and filtered. Productive Simpson clonality was computed per sample as the square root of Simpson's diversity index over productive rearrangements. The table comes from immuneACCESS by way of TCRdb, which keeps in-frame sequences with V and J called. Part of the clones is missing from these tables; in studies checked, under half for an unresolved V gene and the rest for unknown reasons. V and J calls and clone size follow that table, whereas D and trimming were derived from the DNA. The sample has roughly 120,000 clones on record, approximately 89% of them singletons. Roughly 3.2% of the sample rests with the top ten.

This clone showed up just once. What this receptor recognizes is not known. Base qualities are not provided; no much larger clone lies one nucleotide away. One collaborating source in Seattle enrolled patients during active infection and followed them longitudinally through the course of disease. Each collaborating institution followed its own protocols to collect whole blood in K2EDTA tubes. For TCRbeta analysis, collaborator samples were shipped as frozen whole blood, as isolated PBMCs, or as DNA extracted from either sample type. Sequenced: peripheral blood. Here the chain combines TRBV4-1 and TRBJ1-1, with TRBD1 tentatively as D gene (6 bases match). The receptor was derived from an elderly woman with COVID-19, enrolled during active disease. Here the CDR3 is given as CASSHPFQGTEAFF. Read as DNA, the sequence is TGCGCCAGCAGCCACCCCTTTCAGGGGACTGAAGCTTTCTTT.